What follows describes a single T cell receptor (beta chain). Its specificity is unknown. This record comes from a study of vaccination effects on CD4 cells after COVID-19. When nine to ten days of culture had elapsed, CD4+ T cells were isolated. All study participants received two doses of BNT162b2 or mRNA-1273 vaccine. No vaccinee had earlier SARS-CoV-2 infection, and nucleocapsid antibodies were negative. Half-medium changes using IL-2 medium occurred on days 3 and 7. Between the trimmed V and J ends, which lost 0 bases and 4 bases, there was a span of 7 bases. The CDR3 is 13 residues long. Germline V lookup: CDR1 GTSNPN, CDR2 SVGIG (reference sequence). The study, taken as a whole, reports: Whether induced by infection or by vaccine, clones showed marked clonal contraction late after vaccination. Few convalescent patients were studied, and early post-infection samples were lacking.

Sequencing used immunoSEQ multiplex PCR; TCRdb keeps in-frame clones, though not all of them. The sample lists around 69,000 clones, 70% to 80% occurring once. The sample in question was CD4+ T cells from PBMCs cultured without peptide, obtained after COVID-19 vaccination. The chain employs TRBV30 and TRBJ1-5; a weak D match, TRBD1 (6 bases). The receptor was derived from a human donor who received a COVID-19 vaccine. CDR3 DNA sequence: TGTGCCTGGAGTGTAGGGGGTAATCAGCCCCAGCATTTT. Amino acid sequence: CAWSVGGNQPQHF.